The 26 T cell receptor beta chains listed next were all sequenced from one sample in a study of shared clonotypes between healthy human individuals (dated by TCRdb to 2020 to 2022). Library construction relied on the immunoSEQ multiplex PCR assay. TCRdb limited this immuneACCESS table to in-frame rearrangements with V and J called. A share of clones is missing; checked studies link under half to unresolved V genes, and the rest is unexplained. The sample table lists around 530,000 clones, around 80% of them with a count of one. The ten largest make up 12% of the sample. The sample was PBMCs. The source of these receptors is a woman in her forties in good health. Some clones in this sample may be carry-over from other donors' samples.

This clone was detected only a few times. This chain links TRBV28 with TRBJ1-6; a weak D match, TRBD1 (6 bases). The CDR3 totals 14 residues. The V end lost 4 bases, the J end lost 9 bases, and 13 bases lay between the germline ends. Germline assignment: CDR1 MDHEN and CDR2 SYDVKM. This CDR3 is CASSYRRTVSPLHF. The CDR3 DNA reads TGTGCCAGCAGTTATAGGCGGACAGTTTCACCCCTCCACTTT.

The CDR3 sequence: CASVPDSSNQPQHF. In DNA form, the CDR3 reads TGTGCCAGCGTACCGGACAGTTCCAATCAGCCCCAGCATTTT. The V call is TRBV6-1, the J call TRBJ1-5; D might be TRBD1 (6 bases). The CDR3 runs 14 residues. CDR1 and CDR2 from the germline V gene are MNHNS and SASEGT. The V and J ends lost 8 bases and 3 bases respectively, with 14 bases between them.

The chain employs TRBV6-1 and TRBJ2-7; D might be TRBD1 (5 bases). Germline V gene data show CDR1 as MNHNS and CDR2 as SASEGT. V was clipped by 1 base and J by 6 bases, with 13 bases between them. The CDR3 consists of 14 residues. CDR3: CASSEVGSRVEQYF. The CDR3, as DNA: TGTGCCAGCAGTGAAGTCGGGTCCAGGGTCGAGCAGTACTTC.

The chain links TRBV9 to TRBJ2-7; D might be TRBD1 or TRBD2, each matching 6 bases. V gave up 0 bases and J gave up 7 bases, with 14 bases separating them. This CDR3 spans 14 amino acids. Germline V gene lookup returns CDR1 SGDLS and CDR2 YYNGEE. For the CDR3, the DNA is TGTGCCAGCAGCGTAGGTTCGGGGGCAGGGGAGCAGTACTTC. It specifies CASSVGSGAGEQYF.

This clone was picked up one time. CDR3 amino acids: CASTWGLAGEVQYF. CDR3 bases: TGTGCCAGCACATGGGGACTAGCGGGAGAAGTGCAGTACTTC. This chain links TRBV2 with TRBJ2-7, with TRBD2 identical over 14 bases. Germline CDR1 is SNHLY and CDR2 is FYNNEI. The CDR3 loop spans 14 amino acids. Trimming at V came to 7 bases and at J to 9 bases, leaving 8 bases not matched to a gene.

The rearrangement uses TRBV18 and TRBJ2-5; TRBD1 matches 7 bases. Per germline, CDR1 KGHSH and CDR2 LQKENI. The CDR3 extends over 14 amino acids. Trimming at V came to 2 bases and at J to 4 bases, leaving 4 bases not matched to a gene. DNA for the CDR3: TGTGCCAGCTCACCAGACAGGGCCCGAGAGACCCAGTACTTC. Translation: CASSPDRARETQYF.

The chain has TRBV25-1 and TRBJ1-1; no clear D. The CDR3 is 13 amino acids. Germline CDR1 is MGHDK and CDR2 is SYGVNS. The V gene lost 1 base and the J gene lost 11 bases, with 14 bases spanning the gap. This chain's CDR3 is CASSEWVDTAAFF. In DNA, the CDR3 is TGTGCCAGCAGTGAATGGGTTGACACGGCGGCTTTCTTT.

This chain joins TRBV7-9 and TRBJ2-6, with 7 nucleotides matching TRBD1. Germline trimming cut 4 bases from V and 0 bases from J; bases unmatched to any gene: 9. Germline loops: CDR1 SEHNR, CDR2 FQNEAQ (reference sequence). The CDR3 runs to 18 residues. The CDR3 region is CASSSRRGPLSGANVLTF. DNA of the CDR3: TGTGCCAGCAGCTCCCGAAGGGGGCCCCTCTCTGGGGCCAACGTCCTGACTTTC.

The rearrangement joins TRBV28 to TRBJ2-7, with D perhaps given as TRBD1 or TRBD2 (5 bases each). Per the germline V gene, CDR1 is MDHEN and CDR2 is SYDVKM. There are 14 residues in the CDR3. V lost 10 bases to trimming and J lost 2 bases, with 18 bases between them. This CDR3 reads CATCGTPHTYEQYF. The CDR3 nucleotides read TGTGCCACCTGTGGGACCCCACATACCTACGAGCAGTACTTC. Combining the CDR3 with reference TRBV28 and TRBJ2-7 gives the whole variable domain DVKVTQSSRYLVKRTGEKVFLECVQDMDHENMFWYRQDPGLGLRLIYFSYDVKMKEKGDIPEGYSVSREKKERFSLILESASTNQTSMYLCATCGTPHTYEQYFGPGTRLTVT.

V usage is TRBV27 and J usage is TRBJ1-2, with D perhaps TRBD1 (6 bases). Germline CDR1 MNHEY, CDR2 SMNVEV (reference sequence). Trimming removed 3 bases from V and 4 bases from J, with 12 bases in between. This CDR3 region has 14 residues. The CDR3 is CASSFSRGTYGYTF. In DNA, the CDR3 is TGTGCCAGCAGTTTTTCGAGGGGGACCTATGGCTACACCTTC.

The chain combines TRBV7-2 with TRBJ2-4; 12 positions match TRBD2. In germline, CDR1 is SGHTA, CDR2 FQGNSA. This CDR3 is 17 amino acids long. Unmatched junction bases numbered 5, after V lost 5 bases and J lost 0 bases. The DNA for the CDR3 is TGTGCCAGCAGCCGAGCGGGACTAGCGGGAGCCAAAAACATTCAGTACTTC. This translates into CASSRAGLAGAKNIQYF.

The DNA of the CDR3 is TGTGCCACCAGCAGAGAAAGGGTTGGCTACGAGCAGTACTTC. Residues: CATSRERVGYEQYF. The rearrangement links TRBV15 to TRBJ2-7; D gene uncertain. Trimming shortened V by 0 bases and J by 3 bases, and 9 bases separated the two germline ends. The germline V gene encodes CDR1 LNHNV and CDR2 YYDKDF (reference sequence). This CDR3 contains 14 residues.

This clone was observed a handful of times. The chain recombines TRBV7-2 with TRBJ1-5; 7 bases match TRBD1. The CDR3 length is 13 residues. The germline CDR1 and CDR2 sequences are SGHTA and FQGNSA. With 0 bases clipped from V and 12 bases from J, the junction kept 5 bases outside the gene matches. The CDR3 region is CASSLALGTVQHF. CDR3 bases: TGTGCCAGCAGCTTAGCCCTCGGGACAGTCCAGCATTTT.

This clone occurred a few times. The chain joins TRBV4-1 to TRBJ1-2, with D possibly matching TRBD1 (6 bases). There are 14 residues in the CDR3. Germline lookup yields CDR1 MGHRA and CDR2 YSYEKL. V gave up 6 bases and J gave up 4 bases, with 15 bases separating them. CDR3 nucleotide sequence: TGCGCCAGCAGACCCTTACTCAGGGGCTATGGCTACACCTTC. It specifies CASRPLLRGYGYTF.

The rearrangement links TRBV6-1 to TRBJ2-5, with a weak D call TRBD1 (6 bases). Trimming removed 4 bases from V and 14 bases from J, with 17 bases in between. CDR1 is MNHNS and CDR2 is SASEGT in the germline V gene. The CDR3 spans 12 residues. CDR3 bases: TGTGCCAGCAGTGGATTTGACAGGAGTGCTTACTTC. As protein: CASSGFDRSAYF.

The chain joins TRBV5-1 to TRBJ2-3, with 11 bases identical to TRBD1. The trim removed 4 bases at V and 2 bases at J, leaving 3 bases unmatched. The CDR3 is 15 amino acids. Per germline, CDR1 SGHRS and CDR2 YFSETQ. CDR3: CASSEGQGDTDTQYF. CDR3 in DNA: TGCGCCAGCAGCGAGGGACAGGGGGACACAGATACGCAGTATTTT.

This clone has a handful of counts. The chain has TRBV30 and TRBJ2-1; D remains ambiguous. Trimming removed 1 base at V and 2 bases at J, with 9 bases between. This CDR3 contains 14 residues. Germline V gene lookup returns CDR1 GTSNPN and CDR2 SVGIG (reference sequence). As DNA, the CDR3 is TGTGCCTGGAGTGAAGGCGGCACCTACAATGAGCAGTTCTTC. Translating it yields CAWSEGGTYNEQFF.

V gene TRBV30 combines with J gene TRBJ2-3; 8 nucleotides agree with TRBD2. J lost 4 bases, V lost 5 bases, and 5 bases had no gene match. The CDR3 covers 13 residues. Germline lookup yields CDR1 GTSNPN and CDR2 SVGIG (reference sequence). The CDR3 bases are TGTGCCTGGGAGCGGGAGAGTGCAGATACGCAGTATTTT. The encoded protein is CAWERESADTQYF.

The gene calls are TRBV29-1 and TRBJ2-3; the D is unclear. Trimming cost V 2 bases and J 1 base, with 7 bases left between them. CDR1 is SQVTM, CDR2 ANQGSEA, per germline. The CDR3 has 13 amino acids. This CDR3 reads CSVEFSGTDTQYF. The DNA for the CDR3 is TGCAGCGTTGAATTCTCCGGCACAGATACGCAGTATTTT.

In the case of this clone: Only one base separates this from a far larger clonotype, so it likely reflects a read error. The gene calls are TRBV30 and TRBJ1-1; the D gene is possibly TRBD1 (6 bases). Germline CDR1 GTSNPN, CDR2 SVGIG (reference sequence). The CDR3 is made up of 15 amino acids. In DNA form, the CDR3 reads TGTGCCTGGAGCCTTGGACAGAAAAAGAACGCTGAAGCTTTCTTT. Translated, it gives CAWSLGQKKNAEAFF.

The rearrangement uses TRBV2 and TRBJ2-1; D tentatively reads TRBD1 or TRBD2 (5 bases each). The CDR3 is 13 residues long. Germline-derived CDR1 and CDR2 are SNHLY and FYNNEI. Trimming removed 7 bases from V and 6 bases from J, with 13 bases in between. CDR3 protein: CASKGRRGNEQFF. CDR3 nucleotide sequence: TGTGCCAGCAAGGGACGACGGGGCAATGAGCAGTTCTTC. The full variable domain, with the rest looked up from reference TRBV2 and TRBJ2-1, is EPEVTQTPSHQVTQMGQEVILRCVPISNHLYFYWYRQILGQKVEFLVSFYNNEISEKSEIFDDQFSVERPDGSNFTLKIRSTKLEDSAMYFCASKGRRGNEQFFGPGTRLTVL.

CDR3 in amino acids: CASSLGPVNTEAFF. The CDR3 DNA is TGCGCCAGCAGCTTGGGTCCGGTGAACACTGAAGCTTTCTTT. The chain couples TRBV5-1 to TRBJ1-1; D is undetermined. Per germline, CDR1 SGHRS and CDR2 YFSETQ. Trimming took off 0 bases at V and 0 bases at J, with 6 bases between the two ends. This CDR3 contains 14 residues. Complete variable domain (other parts from reference TRBV5-1 and TRBJ1-1): KAGVTQTPRYLIKTRGQQVTLSCSPISGHRSVSWYQQTPGQGLQFLFEYFSETQRNKGNFPGRFSGRQFSNSRSEMNVSTLELGDSALYLCASSLGPVNTEAFFGQGTRLTVV.

This chain joins TRBV19 and TRBJ1-1; D is uncertain. CDR1 and CDR2 (germline): LNHDA, SQIVND (reference sequence). V lost 6 bases and J 3 bases, leaving 11 bases between the germline ends. The CDR3 runs to 13 residues. The CDR3 DNA sequence: TGTGCCAGTAGGACAACTGCGGACACTGAAGCTTTCTTT. Its translation is CASRTTADTEAFF.

The V call is TRBV28, the J call TRBJ2-1, with D possibly matching TRBD2 (5 bases). Germline CDR1 and CDR2: MDHEN and SYDVKM. The CDR3 spans 15 residues. V was cut by 3 bases and J by 4 bases, with 13 bases left in between. CDR3 in amino acids: CASSFTDFAYNEQFF. In DNA form, the CDR3 reads TGTGCCAGCAGTTTCACGGACTTTGCGTACAATGAGCAGTTCTTC.

This clone was recorded once. The chain joins TRBV2 to TRBJ2-2, with D maybe TRBD2 (6 bases). Germline CDR1 is SNHLY and CDR2 is FYNNEI. The CDR3 has 14 amino acids. Trimming took off 7 bases at V and 4 bases at J, with 13 bases between the two ends. In nucleotides, the CDR3 is TGTGCCAGCAATATAGCGGATTCCACCGGGGAGCTGTTTTTT. Translation gives CASNIADSTGELFF.

The chain links TRBV4-3 to TRBJ2-4, with D uncertain. The germline V gene encodes CDR1 LGHNA and CDR2 YSLEER. V was clipped by 4 bases and J by 4 bases, with 14 bases between them. The CDR3 loop spans 15 amino acids. Here the CDR3 reads CASSPSRGRKNIQYF. In DNA form, the CDR3 reads TGCGCCAGCAGCCCCTCAAGAGGTCGAAAAAACATTCAGTACTTC.